The clone carrying this T cell receptor (beta chain) was counted between two and nine times. This entry belongs to a study of T-cell reconstitution after alpha-beta-depleted transplantation in children. This CDR3 has 16 amino acids. V gave up 5 bases and J gave up 3 bases; unmatched junction bases: 11. Germline CDR1 reads MNHNS; CDR2 reads SASEGT. Preparing the TCRbeta library involved the use of unique molecular identifiers. TCRdb reprocessed the PCR reads via MiXCR and lists one record per CDR3 protein. The sample holds more than 200,000 distinct CDR3 sequences, about 8.4% seen once. The J gene is TRBJ2-3, the V gene TRBV6-1; 7 bases are a match to TRBD2. The TCR comes from a male patient aged 2-15 years who had a stem cell transplant for acute myeloid leukemia, so the T cells may come from the graft donor. Source: PBMCs, mostly from graft donor cells, taken 360 days after TCRalphabeta/CD19-depleted stem cell transplant. The CDR3 loop reads CASSLADSGPTDTQYF. In DNA, the CDR3 is TGTGCCAGCAGTCTAGCTGATAGCGGGCCTACAGATACGCAGTATTTT.